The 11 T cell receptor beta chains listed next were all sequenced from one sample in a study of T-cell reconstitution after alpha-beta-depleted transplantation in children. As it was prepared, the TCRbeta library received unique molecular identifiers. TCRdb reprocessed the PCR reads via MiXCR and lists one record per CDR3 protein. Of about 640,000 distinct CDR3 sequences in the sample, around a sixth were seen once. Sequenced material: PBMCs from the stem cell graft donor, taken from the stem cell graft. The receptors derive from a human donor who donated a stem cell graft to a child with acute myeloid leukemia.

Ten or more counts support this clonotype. The CDR3 region is CAIRKTGAYEQYV. CDR3 coding DNA: TGTGCCATCAGGAAGACAGGGGCCTACGAGCAGTACGTC. The J gene is TRBJ2-7, the V gene TRBV10-3; 8 bases are a match to TRBD1. The V segment lost 6 bases and the J segment 2 bases; nucleotides outside the gene matches: 3. CDR3 length: 13 amino acids. CDR1 and CDR2 from the germline V gene are ENHRY and SYGVKD.

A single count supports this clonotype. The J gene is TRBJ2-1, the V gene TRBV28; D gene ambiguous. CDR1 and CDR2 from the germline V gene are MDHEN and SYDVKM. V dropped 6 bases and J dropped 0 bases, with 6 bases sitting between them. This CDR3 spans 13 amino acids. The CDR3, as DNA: TGTGCCAGCAGGTTTAGCTCCTACAATGAGCAGTTCTTC. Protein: CASRFSSYNEQFF.

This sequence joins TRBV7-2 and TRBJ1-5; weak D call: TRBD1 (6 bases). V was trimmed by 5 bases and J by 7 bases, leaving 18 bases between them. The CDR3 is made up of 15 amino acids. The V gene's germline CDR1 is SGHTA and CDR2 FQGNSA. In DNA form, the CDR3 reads TGTGCCAGCAGCCTTGCGTCCCGGCAGGGGCAGCCCCAGCATTTT. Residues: CASSLASRQGQPQHF.

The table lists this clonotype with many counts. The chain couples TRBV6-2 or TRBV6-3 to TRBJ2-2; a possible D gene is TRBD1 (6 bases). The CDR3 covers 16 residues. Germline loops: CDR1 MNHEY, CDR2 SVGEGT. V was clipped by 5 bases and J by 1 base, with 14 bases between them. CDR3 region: CASSHETGWNTGELFF. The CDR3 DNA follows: TGTGCCAGCAGTCACGAGACAGGATGGAACACCGGGGAGCTGTTTTTT.

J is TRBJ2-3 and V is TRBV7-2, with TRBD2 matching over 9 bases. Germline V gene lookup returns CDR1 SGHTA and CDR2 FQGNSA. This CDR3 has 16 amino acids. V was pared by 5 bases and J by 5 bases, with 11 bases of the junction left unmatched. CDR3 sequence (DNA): TGTGCCAGCAGCCCTCAGCGGGGGGTCGGGTTAGATACGCAGTATTTT. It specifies CASSPQRGVGLDTQYF.

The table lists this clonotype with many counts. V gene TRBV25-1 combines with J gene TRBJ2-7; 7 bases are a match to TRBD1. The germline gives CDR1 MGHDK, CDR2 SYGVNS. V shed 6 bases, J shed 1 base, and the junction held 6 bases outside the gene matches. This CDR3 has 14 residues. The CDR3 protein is CASRPPGGSYEQYF. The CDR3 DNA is TGTGCCAGCAGGCCCCCAGGGGGATCCTACGAGCAGTACTTC.

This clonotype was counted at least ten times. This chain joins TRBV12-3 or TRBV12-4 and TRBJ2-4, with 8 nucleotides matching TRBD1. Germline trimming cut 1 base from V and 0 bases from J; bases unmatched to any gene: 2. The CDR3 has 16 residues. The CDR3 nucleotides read TGTGCCAGCAGTTTAGTACAGGGGGTAGCCAAAAACATTCAGTACTTC. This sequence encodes CASSLVQGVAKNIQYF.

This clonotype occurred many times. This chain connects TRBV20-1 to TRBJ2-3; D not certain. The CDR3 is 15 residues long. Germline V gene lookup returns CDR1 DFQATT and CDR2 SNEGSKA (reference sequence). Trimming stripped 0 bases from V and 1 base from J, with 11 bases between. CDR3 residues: CSARDLETGTDTQYF. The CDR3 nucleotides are TGCAGTGCTAGAGATCTGGAGACGGGCACAGATACGCAGTATTTT.

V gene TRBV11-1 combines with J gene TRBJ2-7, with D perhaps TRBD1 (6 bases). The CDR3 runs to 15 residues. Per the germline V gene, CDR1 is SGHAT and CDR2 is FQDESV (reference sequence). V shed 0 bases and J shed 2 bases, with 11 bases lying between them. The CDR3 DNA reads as TGTGCCAGCAGCTTAGCTCGGGACAATACCTACGAGCAGTACTTC. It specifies CASSLARDNTYEQYF.

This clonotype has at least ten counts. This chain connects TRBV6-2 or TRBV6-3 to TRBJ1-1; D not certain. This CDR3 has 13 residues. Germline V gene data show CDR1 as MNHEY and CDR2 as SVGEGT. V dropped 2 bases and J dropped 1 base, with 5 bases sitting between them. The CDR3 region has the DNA TGTGCCAGCAGTTACGTGTCGAACACTGAAGCTTTCTTT. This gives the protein CASSYVSNTEAFF.

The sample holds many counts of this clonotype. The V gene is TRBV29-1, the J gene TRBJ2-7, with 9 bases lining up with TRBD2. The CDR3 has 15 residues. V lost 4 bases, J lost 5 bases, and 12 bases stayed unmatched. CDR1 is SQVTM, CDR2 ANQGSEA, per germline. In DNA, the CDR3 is TGCAGCGTTGGGACCAGGCTAGCGGGGATTGACGAGCAGTACTTC. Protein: CSVGTRLAGIDEQYF.